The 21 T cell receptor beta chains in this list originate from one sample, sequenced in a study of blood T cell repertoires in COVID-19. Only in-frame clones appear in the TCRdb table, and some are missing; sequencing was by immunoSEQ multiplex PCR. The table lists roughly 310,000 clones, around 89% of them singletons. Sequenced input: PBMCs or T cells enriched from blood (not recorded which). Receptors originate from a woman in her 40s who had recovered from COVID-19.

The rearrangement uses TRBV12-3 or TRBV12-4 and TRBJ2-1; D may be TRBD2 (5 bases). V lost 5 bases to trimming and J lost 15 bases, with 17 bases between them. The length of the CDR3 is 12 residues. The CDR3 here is CASSNRDKGWFF. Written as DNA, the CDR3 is TGTGCCAGCAGTAACCGGGATAAAGGGTGGTTCTTC.

The CDR3 is CASIHGTGGEYGYTF. CDR3 DNA: TGTGCCAGTATCCACGGGACAGGGGGCGAGTATGGCTACACCTTC. This rearrangement joins TRBV19 to TRBJ1-2, with 12 nucleotides matching TRBD1. The CDR3 consists of 15 residues. Germline values: CDR1 LNHDA, CDR2 SQIVND (reference sequence). The V segment lost 7 bases and the J segment 5 bases; nucleotides outside the gene matches: 8.

The CDR3 protein is CASSLGGTTNYGYTF. Written as DNA, the CDR3 is TGTGCCAGCAGCTTGGGAGGGACTACTAACTATGGCTACACCTTC. The rearrangement uses TRBV5-8 and TRBJ1-2, with a possible D match to TRBD1 (5 bases). This CDR3 comprises 15 residues. V shed 0 bases and J shed 0 bases, with 9 bases lying between them. Per the germline V gene, CDR1 is SGHTS and CDR2 is YDEGEE.

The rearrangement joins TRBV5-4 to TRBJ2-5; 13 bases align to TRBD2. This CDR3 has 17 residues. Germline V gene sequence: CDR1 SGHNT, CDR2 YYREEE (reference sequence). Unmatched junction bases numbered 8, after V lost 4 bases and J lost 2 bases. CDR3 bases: TGTGCCAGCAGCATATGGACTAGCGGGAGAGGGCAAGAGACCCAGTACTTC. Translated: CASSIWTSGRGQETQYF.

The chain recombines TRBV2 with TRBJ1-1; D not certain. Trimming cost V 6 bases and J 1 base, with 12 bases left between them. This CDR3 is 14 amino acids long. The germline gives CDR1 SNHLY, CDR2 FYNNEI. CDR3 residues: CASSINSRNTEAFF. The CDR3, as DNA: TGTGCCAGCAGCATAAACTCAAGGAACACTGAAGCTTTCTTT.

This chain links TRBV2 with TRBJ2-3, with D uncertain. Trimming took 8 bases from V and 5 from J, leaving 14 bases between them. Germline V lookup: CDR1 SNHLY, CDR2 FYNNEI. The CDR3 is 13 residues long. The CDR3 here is CASSPERKDTQYF. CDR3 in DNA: TGTGCCAGCTCGCCTGAGAGGAAAGATACGCAGTATTTT. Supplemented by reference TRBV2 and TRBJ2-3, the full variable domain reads EPEVTQTPSHQVTQMGQEVILRCVPISNHLYFYWYRQILGQKVEFLVSFYNNEISEKSEIFDDQFSVERPDGSNFTLKIRSTKLEDSAMYFCASSPERKDTQYFGPGTRLTVL.

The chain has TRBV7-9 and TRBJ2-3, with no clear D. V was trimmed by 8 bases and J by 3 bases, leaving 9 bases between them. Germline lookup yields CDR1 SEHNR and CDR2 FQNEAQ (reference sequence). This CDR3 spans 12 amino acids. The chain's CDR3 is CASVLSTDTQYF. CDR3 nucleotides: TGTGCCAGCGTCCTTTCTACAGATACGCAGTATTTT.

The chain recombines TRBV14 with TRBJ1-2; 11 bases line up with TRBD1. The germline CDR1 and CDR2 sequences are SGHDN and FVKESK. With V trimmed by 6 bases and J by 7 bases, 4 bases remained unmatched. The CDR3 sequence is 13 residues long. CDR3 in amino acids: CASSRTGGVGYTF. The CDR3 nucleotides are TGTGCCAGCAGTCGGACAGGGGGCGTTGGCTACACCTTC. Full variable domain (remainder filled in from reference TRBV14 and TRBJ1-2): EAGVTQFPSHSVIEKGQTVTLRCDPISGHDNLYWYRRVMGKEIKFLLHFVKESKQDESGMPNNRFLAERTGGTYSTLKVQPAELEDSGVYFCASSRTGGVGYTFGSGTRLTVV.

CDR3: CASNDRLGEKLFF. The CDR3 nucleotides read TGTGCCAGTAACGACAGGTTGGGTGAAAAACTGTTTTTT. The chain uses TRBV19 and TRBJ1-4, with a possible D match to TRBD1 (6 bases). The CDR3 is 13 amino acids. V lost 7 bases and J lost 7, with 13 bases in between. CDR1 and CDR2 from the germline V gene are LNHDA and SQIVND (reference sequence).

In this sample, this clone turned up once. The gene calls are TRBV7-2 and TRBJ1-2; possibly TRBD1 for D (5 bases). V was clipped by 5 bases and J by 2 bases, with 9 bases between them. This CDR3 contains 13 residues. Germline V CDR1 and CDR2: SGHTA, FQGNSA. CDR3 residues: CASSPDRNYGYTF. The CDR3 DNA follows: TGTGCCAGCAGCCCCGACAGAAACTATGGCTACACCTTC.

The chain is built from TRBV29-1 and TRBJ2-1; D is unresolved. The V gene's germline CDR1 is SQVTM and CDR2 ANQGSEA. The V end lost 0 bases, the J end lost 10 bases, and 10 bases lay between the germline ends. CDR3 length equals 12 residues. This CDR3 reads CSVEDSPAEQFF. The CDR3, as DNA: TGCAGCGTTGAAGATTCTCCCGCGGAGCAGTTCTTC.

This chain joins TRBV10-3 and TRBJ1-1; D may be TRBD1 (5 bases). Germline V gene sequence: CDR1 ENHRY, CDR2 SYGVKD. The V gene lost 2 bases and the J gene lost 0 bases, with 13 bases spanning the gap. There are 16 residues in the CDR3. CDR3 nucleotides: TGTGCCATCAGTGAGACTGACGGGGGACTGAACACTGAAGCTTTCTTT. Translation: CAISETDGGLNTEAFF.

In DNA, the CDR3 is TGCGCCAGCAGCTTGGAGGGGGCTGGCGCGATAACTGAAGCTTTCTTT. Its protein is CASSLEGAGAITEAFF. The chain links TRBV5-1 to TRBJ1-1; 7 bases fit TRBD1. Germline trimming cut 0 bases from V and 5 bases from J; bases unmatched to any gene: 10. Germline CDR1 is SGHRS and CDR2 is YFSETQ. The CDR3 sequence is 16 residues long.

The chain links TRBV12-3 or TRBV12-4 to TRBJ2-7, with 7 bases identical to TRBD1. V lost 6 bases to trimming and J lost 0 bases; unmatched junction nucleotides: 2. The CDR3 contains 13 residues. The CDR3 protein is CASRQGNSYEQYF. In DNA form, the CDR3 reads TGTGCCAGCAGACAGGGGAACTCCTACGAGCAGTACTTC.

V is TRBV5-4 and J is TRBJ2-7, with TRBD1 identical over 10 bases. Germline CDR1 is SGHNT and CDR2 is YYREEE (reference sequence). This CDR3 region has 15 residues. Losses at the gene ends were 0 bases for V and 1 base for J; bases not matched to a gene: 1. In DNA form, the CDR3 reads TGTGCCAGCAGCTTGGGGGGACAGGGGTCCTACGAGCAGTACTTC. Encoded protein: CASSLGGQGSYEQYF.

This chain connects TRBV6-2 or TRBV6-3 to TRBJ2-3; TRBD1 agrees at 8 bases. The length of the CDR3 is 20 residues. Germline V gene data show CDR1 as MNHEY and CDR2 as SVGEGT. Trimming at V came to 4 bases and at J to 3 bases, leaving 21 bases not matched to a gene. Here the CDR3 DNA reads TGTGCCAGCAGTTTCAACCCCACCCGGGGACAGGTATCGGGGACAGATACGCAGTATTTT. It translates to CASSFNPTRGQVSGTDTQYF.

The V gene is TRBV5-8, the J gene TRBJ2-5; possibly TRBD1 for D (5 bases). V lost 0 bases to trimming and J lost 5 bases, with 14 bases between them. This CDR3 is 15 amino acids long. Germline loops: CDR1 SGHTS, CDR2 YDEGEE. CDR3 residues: CASSLGGQEWETQYF. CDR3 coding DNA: TGTGCCAGCAGCTTGGGGGGCCAAGAATGGGAGACCCAGTACTTC.

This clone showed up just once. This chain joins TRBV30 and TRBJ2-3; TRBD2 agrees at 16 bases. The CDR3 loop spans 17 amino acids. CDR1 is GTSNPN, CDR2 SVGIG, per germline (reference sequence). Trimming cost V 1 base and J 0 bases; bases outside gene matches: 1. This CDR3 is CAWSAGLAGGSTDTQYF. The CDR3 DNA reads TGTGCCTGGAGTGCGGGACTAGCGGGGGGGAGCACAGATACGCAGTATTTT.

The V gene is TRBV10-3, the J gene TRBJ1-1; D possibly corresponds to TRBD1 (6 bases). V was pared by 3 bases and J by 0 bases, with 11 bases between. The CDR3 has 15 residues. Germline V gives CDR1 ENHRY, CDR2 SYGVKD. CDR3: CAISDPGHLNTEAFF. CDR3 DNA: TGTGCCATCAGTGACCCGGGACACCTGAACACTGAAGCTTTCTTT.

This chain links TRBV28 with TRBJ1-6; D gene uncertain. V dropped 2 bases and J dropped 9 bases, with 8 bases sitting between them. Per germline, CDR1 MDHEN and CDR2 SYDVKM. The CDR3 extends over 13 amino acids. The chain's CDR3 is CASSLGPVSPLHF. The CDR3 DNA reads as TGTGCCAGCAGTTTAGGCCCCGTTTCACCCCTCCACTTT.

The CDR3, as DNA: TGTGCCAGCAGCTGGACAGGGGTGAGCTATGGCTACACCTTC. It specifies CASSWTGVSYGYTF. The gene calls are TRBV5-6 and TRBJ1-2; TRBD1 aligns across 9 bases. The CDR3 runs 14 residues. Germline V gives CDR1 SGHDT, CDR2 YYEEEE. V lost 3 bases, J lost 4 bases, and 4 bases stayed unmatched. The full variable domain, in which reference TRBV5-6 and TRBJ1-2 provide the parts outside the CDR3, is DAGVTQSPTHLIKTRGQQVTLRCSPKSGHDTVSWYQQALGQGPQFIFQYYEEEERQRGNFPDRFSGHQFPNYSSELNVNALLLGDSALYLCASSWTGVSYGYTFGSGTRLTVV.